This T cell receptor beta chain was sequenced for a study of blood T cell repertoires in COVID-19. At the level of the study: The United States, Italy and Spain provided the acute and convalescent COVID-19 samples. Sources were T cells, B-cell-depleted T cells, or PBMCs; the material itself was cDNA or gDNA.

In the original analysis: Researchers report that nucleated cell counts were estimated from reference gene primer amplification. The table came from immunoSEQ multiplex PCR; TCRdb's copy has only in-frame clones and leaves some out. Clonal size and the V and J genes are those of that table, whereas D and trimming came from the DNA. The table has some 250,000 clones, about 86% seen once. The specimen was peripheral blood. This clonotype was obtained from a man between 50 and 59 years old with active or convalescent COVID-19.

The CDR3, as DNA: TGTGCCAGCAAGGTACAGGGCCCTTCTGAGCAGTTCTTC. Amino acid sequence: CASKVQGPSEQFF. The chain has TRBV2 and TRBJ2-1; D might be TRBD1 (6 bases). The germline V gene has CDR1 SNHLY and CDR2 FYNNEI. There are 13 residues in the CDR3. Trimming took off 7 bases at V and 9 bases at J, with 16 bases between the two ends.